Following are 14 T cell receptor beta chains from one sample sequenced in a study of blood T cell repertoires in COVID-19. The method was immunoSEQ multiplex PCR; TCRdb's version includes in-frame clones alone and lacks a portion of them. This table has about 400,000 clones, around 90% appearing once. Sequenced: peripheral blood. These receptor sequences come from a man aged 40-55 years with acute or convalescent COVID-19.

V gene TRBV10-3 combines with J gene TRBJ1-5, with TRBD1 as a possible D gene (5 bases). Per the germline V gene, CDR1 is ENHRY and CDR2 is SYGVKD. This CDR3 is built from 14 residues. The V end lost 5 bases, the J end lost 0 bases, and 8 bases lay between the germline ends. CDR3 nucleotides: TGTGCCATCAGTAAGACAGATAGCAATCAGCCCCAGCATTTT. This translates into CAISKTDSNQPQHF.

A remark on this clone: In the same sample, other DNA sequences code for this CDR3. The chain recombines TRBV15 with TRBJ2-2; D unresolved. The CDR3 contains 15 residues. V lost 0 bases to trimming and J lost 1 base, with 6 bases between them. Per the germline V gene, CDR1 is LNHNV and CDR2 is YYDKDF (reference sequence). CDR3: CATSRDRGNTGELFF. Here the CDR3 DNA reads TGTGCCACCAGCAGAGATCGAGGGAACACCGGGGAGCTGTTTTTT.

This chain uses TRBV18 with TRBJ1-1; 10 bases are a match to TRBD1. The germline gives CDR1 KGHSH, CDR2 LQKENI. The V and J ends lost 7 bases and 4 bases, in that order; junction bases with no gene match: 15. CDR3 size: 17 residues. The CDR3 protein is CASFLWGQGRWGTEAFF. In DNA form, the CDR3 reads TGTGCCAGCTTTTTATGGGGACAGGGGAGGTGGGGCACTGAAGCTTTCTTT. Full variable domain (missing parts from reference TRBV18 and TRBJ1-1): NAGVMQNPRHLVRRRGQEARLRCSPMKGHSHVYWYRQLPEEGLKFMVYLQKENIIDESGMPKERFSAEFPKEGPSILRIQQVVRGDSAAYFCASFLWGQGRWGTEAFFGQGTRLTVV.

The chain joins TRBV2 to TRBJ1-1; possibly TRBD1 for D (5 bases). Trimming removed 2 bases at V and 1 base at J, with 8 bases between. The CDR3 runs to 14 residues. CDR1 is SNHLY, CDR2 FYNNEI, per germline. The chain's CDR3 is CASSERQTNTEAFF. As DNA, the CDR3 is TGTGCCAGCAGTGAACGACAGACGAACACTGAAGCTTTCTTT.

The V and J genes are TRBV19 and TRBJ2-1; tentative D call: TRBD1 (6 bases). V shed 5 bases and J shed 0 bases, with 11 bases lying between them. Germline V gene sequence: CDR1 LNHDA, CDR2 SQIVND (reference sequence). The CDR3 spans 15 residues. CDR3 in amino acids: CASSDRRISYNEQFF. CDR3 DNA: TGTGCCAGTAGTGACAGGAGAATCTCCTACAATGAGCAGTTCTTC.

V and J are TRBV29-1 and TRBJ1-2, with 8 bases aligning to TRBD1. The germline V gene has CDR1 SQVTM and CDR2 ANQGSEA. Trimming removed 3 bases from V and 4 bases from J; junction bases left unmatched: 10. The CDR3 totals 15 residues. Written as DNA, the CDR3 is TGCAGCGTTGAGAGGGGGACCGGGACAGGCTATGGCTACACCTTC. Translated: CSVERGTGTGYGYTF.

This chain joins TRBV14 and TRBJ2-1, with TRBD2 identical over 8 bases. The CDR3 has 18 residues. The germline gives CDR1 SGHDN, CDR2 FVKESK. V gave up 4 bases and J gave up 8 bases; unmatched junction bases: 19. The DNA of the CDR3 is TGTGCCAGCAGCCGGATCCCACTACTTACTCTCGGGGGGGATGAGCAGTTCTTC. This translates into CASSRIPLLTLGGDEQFF.

The rearrangement links TRBV12-3 or TRBV12-4 to TRBJ1-1; D ambiguous. This CDR3 has 11 residues. Trimming removed 6 bases from V and 7 bases from J, with 9 bases in between. The DNA for the CDR3 is TGTGCCAGCAGCGAGGGTGATGAAGCTTTCTTT. Translation gives CASSEGDEAFF.

V and J are TRBV27 and TRBJ2-7; D is perhaps TRBD1 (6 bases). The CDR3 is 13 amino acids. V was trimmed by 5 bases and J by 7 bases, leaving 15 bases between them. Germline V lookup: CDR1 MNHEY, CDR2 SMNVEV (reference sequence). CDR3: CASSLRDNLEQYF. The CDR3, as DNA: TGTGCCAGCAGTCTCCGGGACAATCTAGAGCAGTACTTC.

The rearrangement joins TRBV2 to TRBJ2-7, with 8 bases matching TRBD2. This CDR3 is 13 amino acids long. Germline V CDR1 and CDR2: SNHLY, FYNNEI. The V gene end was trimmed by 7 bases and the J gene end by 1 base; junction bases not matched to a gene: 3. The CDR3 spells CASIGGGSYEQYF. The CDR3, as DNA: TGTGCCAGCATCGGGGGGGGATCCTACGAGCAGTACTTC.

The chain couples TRBV28 to TRBJ1-3; D is uncertain. Germline V CDR1 and CDR2: MDHEN, SYDVKM. The CDR3 runs to 15 residues. Trimming removed 3 bases at V and 0 bases at J, with 9 bases between. The CDR3 region has the DNA TGTGCCAGCAGTTTTCTCTACGGCTCTGGAAACACCATATATTTT. Translating gives CASSFLYGSGNTIYF.

CDR3 coding DNA: TGTGCCAGCGACGGGACAGAGCAGTTCTTC. Encoded protein: CASDGTEQFF. The rearrangement joins TRBV7-9 to TRBJ2-1, with a weak D call TRBD1 (6 bases). Germline lookup yields CDR1 SEHNR and CDR2 FQNEAQ (reference sequence). CDR3 length: 10 residues. V lost 8 bases and J 10 bases, leaving 9 bases between the germline ends.

The genes are TRBV7-9 and TRBJ2-1; D remains ambiguous. Germline V gives CDR1 SEHNR, CDR2 FQNEAQ (reference sequence). With 3 bases removed from V and 9 bases from J, the gap between germline ends came to 9 bases. This CDR3 has 12 amino acids. The CDR3 region is CASSFRRSEQFF. The CDR3 nucleotides are TGTGCCAGCAGCTTCCGGCGGTCTGAGCAGTTCTTC. Full variable domain (rest looked up from reference TRBV7-9 and TRBJ2-1): DTGVSQNPRHKITKRGQNVTFRCDPISEHNRLYWYRQTLGQGPEFLTYFQNEAQLEKSRLLSDRFSAERPKGSFSTLEIQRTEQGDSAMYLCASSFRRSEQFFGPGTRLTVL.

CDR3 in DNA: TGTGCCAGCAGCGGGACTAGCGGGAGGGAGACCCAGTACTTC. It is translated as CASSGTSGRETQYF. V and J are TRBV9 and TRBJ2-5; 14 bases match TRBD2. From germline, CDR1 is SGDLS and CDR2 YYNGEE. CDR3 size: 14 residues. Trimming removed 3 bases from V and 5 bases from J; junction bases left unmatched: 0.